Following are 20 T cell receptor beta chains from one sample sequenced in a study of blood T cell repertoires in COVID-19. The table came from immunoSEQ multiplex PCR; TCRdb's copy has only in-frame clones and leaves some out. The repertoire holds roughly 120,000 clones, 75% to 95% seen once, with approximately 1.7% in the top ten. Specimen: peripheral blood. The receptors were sampled from a human donor with active COVID-19. The donor label of this sample is uncertain.

This clone has a single count. The gene calls are TRBV18 and TRBJ1-2; 7 positions agree with TRBD1. Per germline, CDR1 KGHSH and CDR2 LQKENI. V dropped 5 bases and J dropped 3; count of bases not matched to a gene: 6. CDR3 length: 14 amino acids. The DNA for the CDR3 is TGTGCCAGCTCAACCCAGGGGGGCGACTATGGCTACACCTTC. Translated, it gives CASSTQGGDYGYTF.

The V call is TRBV7-9, the J call TRBJ1-2; a possible D gene is TRBD1 (6 bases). V was clipped by 3 bases and J by 0 bases, with 14 bases between them. CDR1 and CDR2 from the germline V gene are SEHNR and FQNEAQ (reference sequence). The CDR3 is 16 amino acids. This CDR3 reads CASSFGQTAANYGYTF. CDR3 sequence (DNA): TGTGCCAGCAGCTTTGGACAGACAGCAGCTAACTATGGCTACACCTTC.

The CDR3: CASSPGRAEQYF. DNA for the CDR3: TGTGCCAGCAGCCCGGGGAGGGCCGAGCAGTACTTC. This chain uses TRBV3-1 (or the pseudogene TRBV3-2) with TRBJ2-7; 7 positions match TRBD2. Trimming took 4 bases from V and 6 from J; bases not matched to a gene: 3. The CDR3 contains 12 residues. Germline V gene sequence: CDR1 LGHDT, CDR2 YNNKEL (reference sequence).

The CDR3 here is CASSLLAGNQPQHF. The CDR3 nucleotides are TGTGCCAGCAGCTTGTTGGCCGGCAATCAGCCCCAGCATTTT. This chain connects TRBV5-8 to TRBJ1-5, with D unclear. CDR3 length equals 14 residues. Germline lookup yields CDR1 SGHTS and CDR2 YDEGEE. With 1 base removed from V and 2 bases from J, the gap between germline ends came to 7 bases.

This chain uses TRBV9 with TRBJ1-2; possible D gene TRBD1, 6 bases. Germline values: CDR1 SGDLS, CDR2 YYNGEE. Trimming pared 3 bases from V and 3 bases from J, leaving 9 bases between. CDR3 length equals 13 residues. This chain's CDR3 is CASSGRTDYGYTF. The CDR3 nucleotides are TGTGCCAGCAGCGGCAGGACAGACTATGGCTACACCTTC. Complete variable domain (other parts from reference TRBV9 and TRBJ1-2): DSGVTQTPKHLITATGQRVTLRCSPRSGDLSVYWYQQSLDQGLQFLIQYYNGEERAKGNILERFSAQQFPDLHSELNLSSLELGDSALYFCASSGRTDYGYTFGSGTRLTVV.

The rearrangement uses TRBV7-8 and TRBJ2-1, with D possibly matching TRBD2 (6 bases). This CDR3 spans 12 amino acids. Per the germline V gene, CDR1 is SGHVS and CDR2 is FQNEAQ. Deletions cut 2 bases from V and 7 bases from J, with 6 bases between. CDR3 region: CASSLLANEQFF. CDR3 nucleotides: TGTGCCAGCAGCTTACTAGCGAATGAGCAGTTCTTC.

This chain connects TRBV10-3 to TRBJ1-3; a weak D match, TRBD1 (6 bases). V lost 8 bases, J lost 0 bases, and 14 bases lay in between. The CDR3 extends over 15 amino acids. Germline CDR1 is ENHRY and CDR2 is SYGVKD. The CDR3 region is CAIGEGGTSGNTIYF. The DNA of the CDR3 is TGTGCCATCGGGGAGGGGGGGACCTCTGGAAACACCATATATTTT.

The J gene is TRBJ1-1, the V gene TRBV2; D not resolved. V was clipped by 6 bases and J by 8 bases, with 13 bases between them. Germline V gene sequence: CDR1 SNHLY, CDR2 FYNNEI. This CDR3 comprises 12 residues. CDR3 sequence reads: CASREPGLEAFF. The DNA of the CDR3 is TGTGCCAGCAGGGAACCGGGATTAGAAGCTTTCTTT.

The chain uses TRBV6-5 and TRBJ2-7; 8 bases are shared with TRBD2. The ends lost 6 bases at V and 2 bases at J; junction bases unmatched: 9. The CDR3 loop spans 15 amino acids. Germline CDR1 reads MNHEY; CDR2 reads SVGAGI. The chain's CDR3 is CASSQDSGATYEQYF. The CDR3 DNA sequence: TGTGCCAGCAGCCAAGATAGCGGGGCTACCTACGAGCAGTACTTC.

The chain couples TRBV20-1 to TRBJ2-1; 8 bases are a match to TRBD2. The V gene end was trimmed by 3 bases and the J gene end by 7 bases; junction bases not matched to a gene: 11. CDR3 length: 15 amino acids. The germline CDR1 and CDR2 sequences are DFQATT and SNEGSKA (reference sequence). This CDR3 is CSASDRMRGVNEQFF. Here the CDR3 DNA reads TGCAGTGCTAGTGATCGTATGCGGGGGGTAAATGAGCAGTTCTTC.

The rearrangement uses TRBV28 and TRBJ1-1; tentatively, D is TRBD1 (6 bases). The CDR3 length is 15 residues. Germline V gene lookup returns CDR1 MDHEN and CDR2 SYDVKM. Trimming left V 5 bases short and J 4 bases short, with 17 bases between. The CDR3 here is CASSELQGGGTEAFF. For the CDR3, the DNA is TGTGCCAGCAGTGAACTCCAGGGAGGGGGCACTGAAGCTTTCTTT.

The chain employs TRBV3-1 (or the pseudogene TRBV3-2) and TRBJ2-5, with D maybe TRBD2 (5 bases). The CDR3 has 15 residues. V shed 0 bases and J shed 5 bases, with 13 bases lying between them. Germline values: CDR1 LGHDT, CDR2 YNNKEL (reference sequence). The CDR3 sequence is CASSQELARQETQYF. The CDR3 DNA reads as TGTGCCAGCAGCCAAGAGCTAGCCCGTCAGGAGACCCAGTACTTC.

The genes are TRBV6-1 and TRBJ1-1; TRBD1 might be the D (5 bases). Trimming left V 2 bases short and J 0 bases short, with 13 bases between. Germline CDR1 and CDR2: MNHNS and SASEGT. This CDR3 comprises 16 residues. CDR3: CASSEFHQGMNTEAFF. In nucleotides, the CDR3 is TGTGCCAGCAGTGAATTCCACCAGGGAATGAACACTGAAGCTTTCTTT.

The rearrangement joins TRBV7-6 to TRBJ2-2; the D is unclear. V dropped 5 bases and J dropped 1 base, with 8 bases sitting between them. Germline V lookup: CDR1 SGHVS, CDR2 FNYEAQ. There are 14 residues in the CDR3. The CDR3 here is CASSPRQNTGELFF. The CDR3 nucleotides are TGTGCCAGCAGCCCGAGACAGAACACCGGGGAGCTGTTTTTT. Based on the CDR3 plus reference TRBV7-6 and TRBJ2-2, the full variable domain is GAGVSQSPRYKVTKRGQDVALRCDPISGHVSLYWYRQALGQGPEFLTYFNYEAQQDKSGLPNDRFSAERPEGSISTLTIQRTEQRDSAMYRCASSPRQNTGELFFGEGSRLTVL.

The genes are TRBV7-9 and TRBJ2-7; the match to TRBD1 covers 8 bases. The germline gives CDR1 SEHNR, CDR2 FQNEAQ (reference sequence). CDR3 length: 14 amino acids. Trimming removed 5 bases from V and 6 bases from J; junction bases left unmatched: 9. CDR3 loop: CASSLGQGYSEQYF. The CDR3 coding sequence is TGTGCCAGCAGCCTCGGACAGGGTTATAGCGAGCAGTACTTC.

V is TRBV5-5 and J is TRBJ2-7, with 7 bases that match TRBD1. The CDR3 runs 14 residues. J lost 5 bases, V lost 5 bases, and 10 bases had no gene match. Germline CDR1 SGHKS, CDR2 YYEKEE (reference sequence). The CDR3 sequence: CASSLPTGFHEQYF. The CDR3 bases are TGTGCCAGCAGTCTTCCGACAGGGTTCCACGAGCAGTACTTC.

The chain couples TRBV7-9 to TRBJ2-1, with 9 bases aligning to TRBD1. The CDR3 consists of 14 residues. Losses at the gene ends were 11 bases for V and 5 bases for J; bases not matched to a gene: 10. The germline CDR1 and CDR2 sequences are SEHNR and FQNEAQ (reference sequence). The CDR3 region has the DNA TGTGCCTGGCTAGGGGACAGGGCAAACAATGAGCAGTTCTTC. Its translation: CAWLGDRANNEQFF.

This rearrangement joins TRBV24-1 to TRBJ1-2; the match to TRBD1 covers 9 bases. CDR1 is KGHDR, CDR2 SFDVKD, per germline. This CDR3 spans 18 amino acids. V lost 5 bases to trimming and J lost 2 bases; unmatched junction nucleotides: 14. The CDR3 DNA follows: TGTGCCACCAGTGTCGACCTACTGACAGGGGGGATAAACTATGGCTACACCTTC. Amino acids: CATSVDLLTGGINYGYTF.

This rearrangement joins TRBV5-1 to TRBJ1-2, with TRBD1 matching over 11 bases. This CDR3 region has 14 residues. Per germline, CDR1 SGHRS and CDR2 YFSETQ. V trimming: 3 bases; J trimming: 7 bases; junction bases outside the gene matches: 5. CDR3 bases: TGCGCCAGCAGCTCTGGACAGGGGGCTGGTGGCTACACCTTC. Amino acid sequence: CASSSGQGAGGYTF.

V is TRBV4-1 and J is TRBJ1-5; D unclear. CDR1 and CDR2 from the germline V gene are MGHRA and YSYEKL. V was cut by 1 base and J by 2 bases, with 9 bases left in between. The CDR3 sequence is 15 residues long. The CDR3 protein is CASSQGALGNQPQHF. CDR3 bases: TGCGCCAGCAGCCAAGGGGCACTGGGCAATCAGCCCCAGCATTTT.